This TCR beta chain was captured by sequencing in a study of blood T cell repertoires in COVID-19. V shed 4 bases and J shed 3 bases, with 16 bases lying between them. Germline CDR1 reads SGHRS; CDR2 reads YFSETQ. The CDR3 consists of 15 residues. This clone was recorded once. Method: immunoSEQ multiplex PCR; TCRdb's copy keeps in-frame clones and lacks some. The repertoire holds roughly 320,000 clones, with 89% as singletons. This sequence joins TRBV5-1 and TRBJ1-1; the D gene is possibly TRBD1 (6 bases). This clonotype was sampled from a woman aged 25 to 45 with COVID-19, enrolled during active disease. Sequencing was carried out using peripheral blood. This CDR3 reads CASSGEPQGHTEAFF. The CDR3 nucleotides read TGCGCCAGCAGCGGCGAGCCTCAGGGGCACACTGAAGCTTTCTTT.